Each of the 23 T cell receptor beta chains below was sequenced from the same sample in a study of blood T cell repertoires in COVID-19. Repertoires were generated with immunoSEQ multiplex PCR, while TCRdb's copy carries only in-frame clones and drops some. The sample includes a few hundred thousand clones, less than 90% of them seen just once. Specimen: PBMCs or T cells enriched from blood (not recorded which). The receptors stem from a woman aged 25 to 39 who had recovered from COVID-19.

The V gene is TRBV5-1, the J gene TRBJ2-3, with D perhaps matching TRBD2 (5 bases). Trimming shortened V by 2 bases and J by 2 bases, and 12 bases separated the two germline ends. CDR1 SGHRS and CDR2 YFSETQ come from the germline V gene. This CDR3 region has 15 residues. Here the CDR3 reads CASSFLGLNTDTQYF. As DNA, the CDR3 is TGCGCCAGCAGCTTTCTCGGACTTAACACAGATACGCAGTATTTT.

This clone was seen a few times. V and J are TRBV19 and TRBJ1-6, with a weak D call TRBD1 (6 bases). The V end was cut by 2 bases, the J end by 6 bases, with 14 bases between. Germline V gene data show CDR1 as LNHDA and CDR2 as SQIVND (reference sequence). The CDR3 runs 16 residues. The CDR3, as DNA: TGTGCCAGTAGTATAACCCAGGGGCAGATTAATTCACCCCTCCACTTT. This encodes CASSITQGQINSPLHF.

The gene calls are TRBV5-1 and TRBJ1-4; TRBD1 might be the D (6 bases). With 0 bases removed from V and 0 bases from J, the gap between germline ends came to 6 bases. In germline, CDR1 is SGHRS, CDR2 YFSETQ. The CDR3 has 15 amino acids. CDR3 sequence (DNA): TGCGCCAGCAGCTTGGAGGGGGCAACTAATGAAAAACTGTTTTTT. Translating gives CASSLEGATNEKLFF.

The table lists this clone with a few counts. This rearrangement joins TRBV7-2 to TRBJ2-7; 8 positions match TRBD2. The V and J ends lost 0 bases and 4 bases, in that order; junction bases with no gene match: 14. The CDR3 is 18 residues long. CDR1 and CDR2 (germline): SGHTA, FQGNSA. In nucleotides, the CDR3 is TGTGCCAGCAGCTTAGCAGGGACTTTAGGCGGGAGGACATACGAGCAGTACTTC. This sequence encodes CASSLAGTLGGRTYEQYF.

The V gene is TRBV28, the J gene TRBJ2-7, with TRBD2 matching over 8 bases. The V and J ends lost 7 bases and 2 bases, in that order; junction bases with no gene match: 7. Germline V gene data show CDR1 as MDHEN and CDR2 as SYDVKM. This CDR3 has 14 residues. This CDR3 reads CASTSPGGPYEQYF. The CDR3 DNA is TGTGCCAGCACATCCCCGGGGGGGCCCTACGAGCAGTACTTC.

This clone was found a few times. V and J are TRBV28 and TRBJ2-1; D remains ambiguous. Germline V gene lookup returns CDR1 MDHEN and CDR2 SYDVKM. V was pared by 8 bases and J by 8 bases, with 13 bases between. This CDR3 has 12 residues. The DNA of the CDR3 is TGTGCCAGCGCTAACCCGGTGGATGAGCAGTTCTTC. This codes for CASANPVDEQFF. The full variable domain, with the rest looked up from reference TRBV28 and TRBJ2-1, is DVKVTQSSRYLVKRTGEKVFLECVQDMDHENMFWYRQDPGLGLRLIYFSYDVKMKEKGDIPEGYSVSREKKERFSLILESASTNQTSMYLCASANPVDEQFFGPGTRLTVL.

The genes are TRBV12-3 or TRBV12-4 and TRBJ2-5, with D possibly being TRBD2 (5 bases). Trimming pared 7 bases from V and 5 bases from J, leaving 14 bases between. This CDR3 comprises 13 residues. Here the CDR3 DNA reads TGTGCCAGCACACAAGGAGGATGGGAGACCCAGTACTTC. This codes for CASTQGGWETQYF.

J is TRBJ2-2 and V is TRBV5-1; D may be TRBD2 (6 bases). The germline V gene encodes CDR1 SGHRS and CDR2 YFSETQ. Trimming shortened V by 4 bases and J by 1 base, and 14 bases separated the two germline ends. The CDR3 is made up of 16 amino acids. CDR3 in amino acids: CASSTTGTLNTGELFF. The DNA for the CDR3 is TGCGCCAGCAGCACGACCGGGACTTTGAACACCGGGGAGCTGTTTTTT.

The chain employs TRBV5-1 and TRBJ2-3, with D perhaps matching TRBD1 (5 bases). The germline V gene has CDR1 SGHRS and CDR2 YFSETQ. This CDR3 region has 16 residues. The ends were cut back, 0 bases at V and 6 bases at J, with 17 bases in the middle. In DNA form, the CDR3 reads TGCGCCAGCAGCTTGGTAGGGGCAGGAGATAAGGATACGCAGTATTTT. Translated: CASSLVGAGDKDTQYF.

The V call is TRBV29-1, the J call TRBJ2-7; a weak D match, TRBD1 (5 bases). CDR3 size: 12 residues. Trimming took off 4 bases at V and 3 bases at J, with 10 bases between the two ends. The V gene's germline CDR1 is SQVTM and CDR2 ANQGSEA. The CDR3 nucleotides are TGCAGCGTTGTTCGGCAGGGCTACGAGCAGTACTTC. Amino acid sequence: CSVVRQGYEQYF.

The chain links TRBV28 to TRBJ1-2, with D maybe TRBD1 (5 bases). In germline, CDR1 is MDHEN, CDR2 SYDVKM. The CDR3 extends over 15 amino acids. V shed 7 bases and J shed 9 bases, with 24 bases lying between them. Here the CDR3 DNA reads TGTGCCAGCACCCCCCGTAGGGGCGCAGTAGAAAGCTACACCTTC. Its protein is CASTPRRGAVESYTF.

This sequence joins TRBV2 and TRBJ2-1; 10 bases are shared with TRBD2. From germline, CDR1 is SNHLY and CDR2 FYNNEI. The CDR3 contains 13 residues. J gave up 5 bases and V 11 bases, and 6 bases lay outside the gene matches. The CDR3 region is CAGEREGNNEQFF. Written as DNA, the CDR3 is TGTGCCGGGGAGCGGGAGGGAAACAATGAGCAGTTCTTC.

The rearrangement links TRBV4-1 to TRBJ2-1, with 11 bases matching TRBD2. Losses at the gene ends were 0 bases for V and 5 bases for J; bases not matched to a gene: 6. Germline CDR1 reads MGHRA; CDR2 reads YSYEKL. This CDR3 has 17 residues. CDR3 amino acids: CASSQEHGTSGNNEQFF. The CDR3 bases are TGCGCCAGCAGCCAAGAACACGGGACTAGCGGAAACAATGAGCAGTTCTTC.

DNA of the CDR3: TGTGCCAGCAGCCAGGGACAGGGATATGGCTACACCTTC. Translated, it gives CASSQGQGYGYTF. The chain combines TRBV11-1 with TRBJ1-2; 9 positions match TRBD1. The CDR3 covers 13 residues. V lost 5 bases, J lost 5 bases, and 3 bases stayed unmatched. Per the germline V gene, CDR1 is SGHAT and CDR2 is FQDESV (reference sequence).

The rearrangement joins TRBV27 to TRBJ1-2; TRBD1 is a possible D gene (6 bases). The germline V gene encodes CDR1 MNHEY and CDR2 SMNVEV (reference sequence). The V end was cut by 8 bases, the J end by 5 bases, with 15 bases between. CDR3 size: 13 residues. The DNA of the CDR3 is TGTGCCAGCGGATTGACAGGCGGGTATGGCTACACCTTC. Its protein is CASGLTGGYGYTF.

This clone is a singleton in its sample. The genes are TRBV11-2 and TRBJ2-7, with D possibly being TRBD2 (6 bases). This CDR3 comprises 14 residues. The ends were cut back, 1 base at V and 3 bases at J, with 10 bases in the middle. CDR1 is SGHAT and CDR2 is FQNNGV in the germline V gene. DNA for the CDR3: TGTGCCAGCAGCTTAGCCCGGGGGAACTACGAGCAGTACTTC. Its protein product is CASSLARGNYEQYF.

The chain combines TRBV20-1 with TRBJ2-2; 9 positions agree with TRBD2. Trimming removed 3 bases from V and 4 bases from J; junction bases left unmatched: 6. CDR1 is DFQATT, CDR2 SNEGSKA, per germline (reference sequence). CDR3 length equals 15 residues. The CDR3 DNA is TGCAGTGCTAGTATTTGGACTAGCGCCACCGGGGAGCTGTTTTTT. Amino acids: CSASIWTSATGELFF.

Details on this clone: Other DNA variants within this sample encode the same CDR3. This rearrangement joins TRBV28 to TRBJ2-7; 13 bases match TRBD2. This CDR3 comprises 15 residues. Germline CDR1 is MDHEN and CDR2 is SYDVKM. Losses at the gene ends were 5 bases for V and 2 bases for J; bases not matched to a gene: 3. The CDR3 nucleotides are TGTGCCAGCAGTCCAGGGACTAGCGGGACCTACGAGCAGTACTTC. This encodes CASSPGTSGTYEQYF.

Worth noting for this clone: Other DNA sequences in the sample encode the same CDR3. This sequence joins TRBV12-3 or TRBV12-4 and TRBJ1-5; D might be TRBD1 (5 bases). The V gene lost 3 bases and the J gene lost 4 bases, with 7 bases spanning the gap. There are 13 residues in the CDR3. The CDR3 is CASSFGGNQPQHF. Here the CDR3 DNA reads TGTGCCAGCAGTTTTGGGGGGAATCAGCCCCAGCATTTT.

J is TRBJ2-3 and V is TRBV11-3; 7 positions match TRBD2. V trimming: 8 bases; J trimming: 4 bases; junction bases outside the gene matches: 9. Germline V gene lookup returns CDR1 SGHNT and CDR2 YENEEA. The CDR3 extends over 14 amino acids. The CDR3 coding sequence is TGTGCCAGCGGGCGCGGGGGTGATGCAGATACGCAGTATTTT. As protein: CASGRGGDADTQYF.

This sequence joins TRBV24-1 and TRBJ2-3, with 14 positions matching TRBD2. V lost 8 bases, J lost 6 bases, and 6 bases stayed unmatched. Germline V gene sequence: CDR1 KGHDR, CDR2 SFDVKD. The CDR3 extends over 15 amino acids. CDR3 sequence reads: CATMGTSGSSDTQYF. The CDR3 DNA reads TGTGCCACCATGGGGACTAGCGGGAGTTCGGATACGCAGTATTTT.

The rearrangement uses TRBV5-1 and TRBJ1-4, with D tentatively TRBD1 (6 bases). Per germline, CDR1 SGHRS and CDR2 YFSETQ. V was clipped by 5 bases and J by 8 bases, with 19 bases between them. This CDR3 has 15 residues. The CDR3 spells CASSNDRAGGEKLFF. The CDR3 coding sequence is TGCGCCAGCAGTAACGACCGGGCTGGGGGCGAAAAACTGTTTTTT.

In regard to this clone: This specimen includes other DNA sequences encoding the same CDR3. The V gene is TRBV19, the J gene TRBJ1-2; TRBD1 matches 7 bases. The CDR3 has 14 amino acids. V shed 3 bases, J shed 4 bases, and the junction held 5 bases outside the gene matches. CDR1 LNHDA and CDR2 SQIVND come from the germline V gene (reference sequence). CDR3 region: CASSIPGGAYGYTF. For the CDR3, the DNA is TGTGCCAGTAGTATCCCAGGGGGTGCCTATGGCTACACCTTC.